The 28 T cell receptor beta chains listed next were all sequenced from one sample in a study of ipilimumab plus nivolumab after autologous stem cell transplantation. Sequenced by immunoSEQ multiplex PCR; TCRdb stores in-frame clones only, minus some. The table has about 16,000 clones, 80% to 90% seen once. This specimen consisted of PBMCs, obtained in a trial of ipilimumab plus nivolumab as post-transplant consolidation. The receptors derive from a male donor with diffuse large B-cell lymphoma.

V gene TRBV5-1 combines with J gene TRBJ1-3; 7 bases match TRBD1. The CDR3 runs 15 residues. With V trimmed by 2 bases and J by 4 bases, 6 bases remained unmatched. From germline, CDR1 is SGHRS and CDR2 YFSETQ. The CDR3 region has the DNA TGCGCCAGCAGCTTTAGTACAGGGGAAGGAAACACCATATATTTT. It encodes CASSFSTGEGNTIYF. Full variable domain (missing parts from reference TRBV5-1 and TRBJ1-3): KAGVTQTPRYLIKTRGQQVTLSCSPISGHRSVSWYQQTPGQGLQFLFEYFSETQRNKGNFPGRFSGRQFSNSRSEMNVSTLELGDSALYLCASSFSTGEGNTIYFGEGSWLTVV.

As to this clone: Germline is not matched at one junction end, which may reflect a read error. The CDR3 is CASSHRTDTQYF. The CDR3 nucleotides are TGCGCCAGCAGCCACCGCACAGATACGCAGTATTTT. The rearrangement joins TRBV7-9 to TRBJ2-3; no definite D call. The CDR3 is made up of 12 amino acids. The germline V gene has CDR1 SEHNR and CDR2 FQNEAQ (reference sequence). Drawing the rest from reference TRBV7-9 and TRBJ2-3, the complete variable domain is DTGVSQNPRHKITKRGQNVTFRCDPISEHNRLYWYRQTLGQGPEFLTYFQNEAQLEKSRLLSDRFSAERPKGSFSTLEIQRTEQGDSAMYLCASSHRTDTQYFGPGTRLTVL.

This clone has more than one count but fewer than ten. J is TRBJ1-1 and V is TRBV5-1, with TRBD1 matching 7 bases. Trimming removed 4 bases from V and 4 bases from J; junction bases left unmatched: 16. The CDR3 loop spans 17 amino acids. From germline, CDR1 is SGHRS and CDR2 YFSETQ. CDR3 nucleotides: TGCGCCAGCAGCCGCGCGGACAGGCTTCAAGGGGGCACTGAAGCTTTCTTT. It translates to CASSRADRLQGGTEAFF.

The gene calls are TRBV7-5 and TRBJ2-1; the table's D call, TRBD2, was not checked against the DNA. TRBV7-5 is reported as a pseudogene. The CDR3 is 15 amino acids. Here the CDR3 DNA reads TGTGTCAGAAGCACGGGACTAGCGGGAGACAATGAGCAGTTCTTC. It translates to CVRSTGLAGDNEQFF.

The chain links TRBV27 to TRBJ2-7, with D tentatively TRBD2 (5 bases). From germline, CDR1 is MNHEY and CDR2 SMNVEV (reference sequence). CDR3 size: 15 residues. V lost 6 bases and J lost 2, with 17 bases in between. CDR3 sequence (DNA): TGTGCCAGCAGCCGGAGCGGAAGGGATCCCTACGAGCAGTACTTC. Encoded protein: CASSRSGRDPYEQYF.

The chain carries TRBV19 and TRBJ2-7; the match to TRBD1 covers 9 bases. The CDR3 has 14 amino acids. Germline V gene sequence: CDR1 LNHDA, CDR2 SQIVND (reference sequence). V dropped 3 bases and J dropped 1; count of bases not matched to a gene: 1. CDR3 sequence (DNA): TGTGCCAGTAGTATGGGACAGGGATCCTACGAGCAGTACTTC. Protein product: CASSMGQGSYEQYF.

The count of this clone is one. V gene TRBV6-5 combines with J gene TRBJ1-2; perhaps TRBD1 as D (6 bases). The CDR3 is made up of 15 amino acids. The germline gives CDR1 MNHEY, CDR2 SVGAGI. Trimming stripped 5 bases from V and 3 bases from J, with 16 bases between. The CDR3 DNA follows: TGTGCCAGCAGTGTGTTACCGGGACATGACTATGGCTACACCTTC. Its protein product is CASSVLPGHDYGYTF.

J is TRBJ2-7 and V is TRBV2; D ambiguous. The V and J ends lost 3 bases and 0 bases respectively, with 9 bases between them. Germline loops: CDR1 SNHLY, CDR2 FYNNEI. The CDR3 contains 14 residues. The CDR3 is CASSDPRSSYEQYF. The CDR3 nucleotides are TGTGCCAGCAGTGATCCGCGGAGCTCCTACGAGCAGTACTTC.

This sequence joins TRBV9 and TRBJ2-1; 15 positions match TRBD2. J was trimmed by 8 bases and V by 0 bases; bases with no gene match: 6. The CDR3 contains 17 residues. Germline assignment: CDR1 SGDLS and CDR2 YYNGEE. The CDR3: CASSVGWTSGGADEQFF. CDR3 DNA: TGTGCCAGCAGCGTAGGCTGGACTAGCGGGGGGGCAGATGAGCAGTTCTTC.

The chain links TRBV4-2 to TRBJ2-5; TRBD2 matches at 13 bases. The CDR3 runs to 16 residues. The V and J ends lost 7 bases and 4 bases, in that order; junction bases with no gene match: 9. Germline V gene lookup returns CDR1 LGHNA and CDR2 YNFKEQ. The CDR3 nucleotides are TGTGCCAGCAAACTAGCGGGGGGGGGCCACGGAGAGACCCAGTACTTC. Its protein product is CASKLAGGGHGETQYF.

V is TRBV20-1 and J is TRBJ2-5, with D possibly being TRBD1 (6 bases). The V and J ends lost 5 bases and 3 bases respectively, with 7 bases between them. CDR3 length equals 11 residues. In germline, CDR1 is DFQATT, CDR2 SNEGSKA (reference sequence). The CDR3 here is CSAHREETQYF. As DNA, the CDR3 is TGCAGTGCTCACAGGGAAGAGACCCAGTACTTC.

V and J are TRBV7-2 and TRBJ2-1, with a tentative D call TRBD2 (7 bases). Germline loops: CDR1 SGHTA, CDR2 FQGNSA. V lost 0 bases and J lost 7, with 10 bases in between. This CDR3 has 14 residues. The CDR3 region has the DNA TGTGCCAGCAGCTTAGCGGCGGGGGCGAATGAGCAGTTCTTC. Its protein product is CASSLAAGANEQFF.

V gene TRBV5-4 combines with J gene TRBJ1-2; unclear D gene. The germline V and J ends were trimmed by 4 bases and 6 bases, with 22 bases remaining between them. Germline V CDR1 and CDR2: SGHNT, YYREEE (reference sequence). This CDR3 has 16 residues. The DNA of the CDR3 is TGTGCCAGCAGCCGAGAGGCTCTGAGAAGGGAGGATGGCTACACCTTC. This sequence encodes CASSREALRREDGYTF.

This clone was observed a few times. The rearrangement uses TRBV2 and TRBJ2-7; 13 nucleotides line up with TRBD2. This CDR3 contains 14 residues. Germline CDR1 reads SNHLY; CDR2 reads FYNNEI. The ends lost 10 bases at V and 4 bases at J; junction bases unmatched: 7. The CDR3 here is CATRTSGSNYEQYF. The CDR3 DNA reads TGTGCCACCCGGACTAGCGGGAGCAATTACGAGCAGTACTTC.

CDR3 nucleotides: TGTGCCAGCAGCGTATTATGGGACGATACGCAGTATTTT. It specifies CASSVLWDDTQYF. The gene calls are TRBV9 and TRBJ2-3; D may match TRBD1 or TRBD2 (5 bases each). The CDR3 is made up of 13 amino acids. V lost 1 base to trimming and J lost 6 bases, with 9 bases between them. Germline CDR1 reads SGDLS; CDR2 reads YYNGEE. The whole variable domain, filled in from reference TRBV9 and TRBJ2-3, reads DSGVTQTPKHLITATGQRVTLRCSPRSGDLSVYWYQQSLDQGLQFLIQYYNGEERAKGNILERFSAQQFPDLHSELNLSSLELGDSALYFCASSVLWDDTQYFGPGTRLTVL.

This sequence joins TRBV2 and TRBJ2-5; D may match TRBD1 or TRBD2 (5 bases each). The length of the CDR3 is 14 residues. The V gene's germline CDR1 is SNHLY and CDR2 FYNNEI. Trimming pared 6 bases from V and 4 bases from J, leaving 15 bases between. The CDR3 here is CASRDSGTTETQYF. Written as DNA, the CDR3 is TGTGCCAGCAGAGACTCCGGGACGACAGAGACCCAGTACTTC. Looking up the rest from reference TRBV2 and TRBJ2-5 gives the full variable domain: EPEVTQTPSHQVTQMGQEVILRCVPISNHLYFYWYRQILGQKVEFLVSFYNNEISEKSEIFDDQFSVERPDGSNFTLKIRSTKLEDSAMYFCASRDSGTTETQYFGPGTRLLVL.

The chain uses TRBV7-9 and TRBJ1-2; TRBD1 matches 10 bases. This CDR3 is built from 15 residues. Germline V gene sequence: CDR1 SEHNR, CDR2 FQNEAQ (reference sequence). Trimming took 5 bases from V and 6 from J; bases not matched to a gene: 9. CDR3 nucleotides: TGTGCCAGCAGCCCCCCGACAGGGGGCGCGAATGGCTACACCTTC. This codes for CASSPPTGGANGYTF.

By sample share, this clone is medium-sized (0.01 to 0.1%). The V gene is TRBV29-1, the J gene TRBJ2-5; 10 bases are a match to TRBD2. The CDR3 length is 16 residues. The V and J ends lost 1 base and 5 bases, in that order; junction bases with no gene match: 10. Germline V lookup: CDR1 SQVTM, CDR2 ANQGSEA. CDR3 amino acids: CSVEVILAGSGETQYF. Written as DNA, the CDR3 is TGCAGCGTTGAAGTCATACTAGCGGGGTCGGGGGAGACCCAGTACTTC.

This clone was counted a single time. This chain connects TRBV4-2 to TRBJ2-1, with D perhaps matching TRBD2 (5 bases). Germline loops: CDR1 LGHNA, CDR2 YNFKEQ. CDR3 length equals 17 residues. Trimming cost V 5 bases and J 0 bases, with 17 bases left between them. In DNA form, the CDR3 reads TGTGCCAGCAGCGTCCTCGAGGGCCCCGGCTCCTACAATGAGCAGTTCTTC. Protein sequence: CASSVLEGPGSYNEQFF.

This chain uses TRBV30 with TRBJ2-7; 7 positions match TRBD1. The CDR3 extends over 16 amino acids. Trimming removed 4 bases from V and 6 bases from J; junction bases left unmatched: 18. The germline CDR1 and CDR2 sequences are GTSNPN and SVGIG (reference sequence). The CDR3 spells CAWKSQGVSTNSEQYF. Written as DNA, the CDR3 is TGTGCCTGGAAAAGCCAGGGGGTTAGCACAAATAGCGAGCAGTACTTC.

This chain links TRBV11-2 with TRBJ2-3; 9 bases fit TRBD2. With 3 bases clipped from V and 4 bases from J, the junction kept 8 bases outside the gene matches. This CDR3 is built from 16 residues. Germline CDR1 SGHAT, CDR2 FQNNGV. The CDR3 loop is CASSFDGGRASDTQYF. CDR3 bases: TGTGCCAGCAGCTTTGATGGCGGGAGGGCCTCAGATACGCAGTATTTT.

The chain combines TRBV7-9 with TRBJ2-7; D gene uncertain. Looked up from germline, CDR1 is SEHNR and CDR2 is FQNEAQ (reference sequence). This CDR3 spans 11 amino acids. V was cut by 5 bases and J by 1 base, with 3 bases left in between. CDR3 amino acids: CASSTSYEQYF. CDR3 coding DNA: TGTGCCAGCAGCACGTCCTACGAGCAGTACTTC.

This clone was counted once. The chain uses TRBV11-3 and TRBJ2-1; D remains unclear. The CDR3 contains 11 residues. CDR1 and CDR2 from the germline V gene are SGHNT and YENEEA. Trimming removed 4 bases from V and 6 bases from J, with 4 bases in between. The CDR3 region is CASSSGNEQFF. DNA of the CDR3: TGTGCCAGCAGCTCGGGCAATGAGCAGTTCTTC. The full variable domain, with the rest looked up from reference TRBV11-3 and TRBJ2-1, is EAGVVQSPRYKIIEKKQPVAFWCNPISGHNTLYWYLQNLGQGPELLIRYENEEAVDDSQLPKDRFSAERLKGVDSTLKIQPAELGDSAVYLCASSSGNEQFFGPGTRLTVL.

DNA for the CDR3: TGTGCCACCAGCAGAGATGGTAGACTAGGGCAGCCCCAGCATTTT. The encoded protein is CATSRDGRLGQPQHF. The chain links TRBV15 to TRBJ1-5, with D unclear. The V gene's germline CDR1 is LNHNV and CDR2 YYDKDF (reference sequence). The CDR3 totals 15 residues. V was shortened by 0 bases and J by 7 bases, with 13 bases between the two germline ends.

The table lists this clone with a few counts. The chain carries TRBV28 and TRBJ1-4; D gene uncertain. Germline V gives CDR1 MDHEN, CDR2 SYDVKM. This CDR3 has 13 amino acids. The ends were cut back, 8 bases at V and 0 bases at J, with 7 bases in the middle. The CDR3 nucleotides read TGTGCCAGCGATGGAGCAACTAATGAAAAACTGTTTTTT. Protein: CASDGATNEKLFF.

The V and J genes are TRBV27 and TRBJ2-4; D may be TRBD1 (7 bases). Germline V gene data show CDR1 as MNHEY and CDR2 as SMNVEV (reference sequence). Trimming took 6 bases from V and 11 from J, leaving 17 bases between them. This CDR3 has 13 residues. CDR3 sequence (DNA): TGTGCCAGCAGACTGCGGGGACAGCCCCTTCAGTACTTC. As protein: CASRLRGQPLQYF.

This chain connects TRBV10-1 to TRBJ2-2; 9 nucleotides agree with TRBD1. In germline, CDR1 is WNHNN, CDR2 SYGVQD (reference sequence). CDR3 length: 14 amino acids. V lost 4 bases, J lost 6 bases, and 3 bases stayed unmatched. The CDR3 coding sequence is TGCGCCAGCAGTGGCCGGACAGGGGCCGGGGAGCTGTTTTTT. It codes for CASSGRTGAGELFF.

This chain links TRBV27 with TRBJ2-7, with TRBD2 matching over 13 bases. V dropped 6 bases and J dropped 5; count of bases not matched to a gene: 7. This CDR3 has 15 residues. Germline V lookup: CDR1 MNHEY, CDR2 SMNVEV (reference sequence). For the CDR3, the DNA is TGTGCCAGCAGCCCCGGGACTAGCGGGACCGACGAGCAGTACTTC. Translating it yields CASSPGTSGTDEQYF.